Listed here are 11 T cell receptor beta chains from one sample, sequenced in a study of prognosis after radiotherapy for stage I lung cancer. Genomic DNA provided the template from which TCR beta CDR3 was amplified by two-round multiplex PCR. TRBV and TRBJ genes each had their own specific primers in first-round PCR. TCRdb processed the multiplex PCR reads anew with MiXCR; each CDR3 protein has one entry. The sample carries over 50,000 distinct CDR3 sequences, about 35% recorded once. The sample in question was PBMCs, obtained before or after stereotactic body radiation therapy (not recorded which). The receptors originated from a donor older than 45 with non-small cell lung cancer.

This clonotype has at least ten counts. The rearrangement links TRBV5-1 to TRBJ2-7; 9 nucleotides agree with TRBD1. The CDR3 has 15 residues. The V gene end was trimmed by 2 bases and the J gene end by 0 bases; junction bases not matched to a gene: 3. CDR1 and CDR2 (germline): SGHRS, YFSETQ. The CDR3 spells CASSFGQGHSYEQYF. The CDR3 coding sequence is TGCGCCAGCAGCTTCGGACAGGGGCACTCCTACGAGCAGTACTTC.

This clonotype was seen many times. The CDR3 is CASSSLRSDSYEQYF. The CDR3 coding sequence is TGTGCCAGCAGCTCCCTTAGGAGCGATTCCTACGAGCAGTACTTC. The rearrangement uses TRBV11-2 and TRBJ2-7; no definite D call. V was shortened by 4 bases and J by 1 base, with 14 bases between the two germline ends. The CDR3 sequence is 15 residues long. From germline, CDR1 is SGHAT and CDR2 FQNNGV.

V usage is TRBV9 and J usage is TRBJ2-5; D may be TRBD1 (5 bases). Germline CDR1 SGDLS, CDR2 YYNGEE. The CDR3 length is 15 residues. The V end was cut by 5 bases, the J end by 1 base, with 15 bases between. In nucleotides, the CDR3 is TGTGCCAGCAGTCCCACCACAGGAATCCAAGAGACCCAGTACTTC. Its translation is CASSPTTGIQETQYF.

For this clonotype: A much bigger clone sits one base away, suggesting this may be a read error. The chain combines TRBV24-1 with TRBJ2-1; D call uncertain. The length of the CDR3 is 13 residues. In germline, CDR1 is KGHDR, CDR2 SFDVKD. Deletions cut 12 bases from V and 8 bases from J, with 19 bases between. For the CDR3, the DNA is TGTGCCTCCGGTCGGGCGTCCACTTATGAGCAGTTCTTC. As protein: CASGRASTYEQFF.

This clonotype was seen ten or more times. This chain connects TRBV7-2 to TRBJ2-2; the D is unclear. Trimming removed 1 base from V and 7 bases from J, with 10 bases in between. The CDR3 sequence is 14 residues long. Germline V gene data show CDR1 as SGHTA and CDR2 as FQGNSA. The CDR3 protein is CASSLGGADGELFF. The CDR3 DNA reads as TGTGCCAGCAGCTTAGGGGGTGCGGACGGGGAGCTGTTTTTT.

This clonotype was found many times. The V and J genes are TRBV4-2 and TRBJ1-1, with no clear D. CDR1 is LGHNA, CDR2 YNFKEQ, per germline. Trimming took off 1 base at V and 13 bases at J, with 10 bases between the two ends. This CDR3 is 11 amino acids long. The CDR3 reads CASSQAGEDFF. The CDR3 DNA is TGTGCCAGCAGCCAAGCAGGAGAGGATTTCTTT.

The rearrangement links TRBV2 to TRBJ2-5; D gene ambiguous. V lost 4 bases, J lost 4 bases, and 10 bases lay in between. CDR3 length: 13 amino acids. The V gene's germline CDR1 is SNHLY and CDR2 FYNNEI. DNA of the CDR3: TGTGCCAGCAGTGTCGCGTACAGAGAGACCCAGTACTTC. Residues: CASSVAYRETQYF. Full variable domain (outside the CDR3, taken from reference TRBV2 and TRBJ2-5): EPEVTQTPSHQVTQMGQEVILRCVPISNHLYFYWYRQILGQKVEFLVSFYNNEISEKSEIFDDQFSVERPDGSNFTLKIRSTKLEDSAMYFCASSVAYRETQYFGPGTRLLVL.

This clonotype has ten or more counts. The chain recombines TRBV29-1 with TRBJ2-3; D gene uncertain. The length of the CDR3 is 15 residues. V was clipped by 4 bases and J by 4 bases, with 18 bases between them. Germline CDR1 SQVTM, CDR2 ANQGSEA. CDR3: CSVAKAYRGSDTQYF. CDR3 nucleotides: TGCAGCGTTGCCAAGGCCTACCGAGGTTCAGATACGCAGTATTTT.

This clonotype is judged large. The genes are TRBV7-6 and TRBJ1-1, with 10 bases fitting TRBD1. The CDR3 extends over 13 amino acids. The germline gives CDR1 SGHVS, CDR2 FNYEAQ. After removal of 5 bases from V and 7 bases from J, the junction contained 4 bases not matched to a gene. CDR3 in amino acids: CASSLWDRGEAFF. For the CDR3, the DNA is TGTGCCAGCAGCCTATGGGACAGGGGTGAAGCTTTCTTT.

The CDR3 DNA follows: TGTGCCATCAGTGATCAATTTCCCCCCCTCTATGGCTACACCTTC. As protein: CAISDQFPPLYGYTF. The rearrangement links TRBV10-3 to TRBJ1-2; no reliable D call. CDR3 length equals 15 residues. Trimming shortened V by 3 bases and J by 4 bases, and 15 bases separated the two germline ends. Germline CDR1 ENHRY, CDR2 SYGVKD.

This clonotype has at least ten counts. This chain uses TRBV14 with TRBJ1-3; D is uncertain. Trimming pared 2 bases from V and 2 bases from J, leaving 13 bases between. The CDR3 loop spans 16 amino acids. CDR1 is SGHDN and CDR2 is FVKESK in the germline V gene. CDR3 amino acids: CASSQLGGSAGNTIYF. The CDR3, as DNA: TGTGCCAGCAGCCAATTGGGAGGGAGCGCTGGAAACACCATATATTTT.